This TCR beta chain was captured in a study of blood T cell repertoires in COVID-19. Losses at the gene ends were 5 bases for V and 4 bases for J; bases not matched to a gene: 9. The germline V gene encodes CDR1 SEHNR and CDR2 FQNEAQ (reference sequence). This CDR3 contains 15 residues. Per the original methods: Estimates of nucleated cell counts were drawn from the amplification of reference gene primers. TCRdb keeps only in-frame clones here, not all; method: immunoSEQ multiplex PCR. The DNA was the basis for D and trimming; V, J and clone size are from that table. The table shows under 150,000 clones, with more than 65% occurring only once.

The TCR was taken from a woman aged 60-75 years with acute or convalescent COVID-19. The V and J genes are TRBV7-9 and TRBJ2-5, with TRBD2 matching over 8 bases. Sequenced input: peripheral blood. The CDR3 DNA reads as TGTGCCAGCAGCACCACTAGCGGCCCACGAGAGACCCAGTACTTC. Translation gives CASSTTSGPRETQYF.